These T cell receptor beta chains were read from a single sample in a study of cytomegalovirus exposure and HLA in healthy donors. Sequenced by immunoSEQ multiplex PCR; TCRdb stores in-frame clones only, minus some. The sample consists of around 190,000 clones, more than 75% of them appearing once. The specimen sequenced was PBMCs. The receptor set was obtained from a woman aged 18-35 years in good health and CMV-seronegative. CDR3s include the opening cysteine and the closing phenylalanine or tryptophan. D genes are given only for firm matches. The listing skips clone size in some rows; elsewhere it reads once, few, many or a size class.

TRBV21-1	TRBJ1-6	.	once	TGTGCCAGCAGCCTCCGCGGGGACAGGGAAATCCCCTATAATTCACCCCTCCACTTT	CASSLRGDREIPYNSPLHF
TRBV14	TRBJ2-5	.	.	TGTGCCAGCAGCCTACCCCAGGGAATGAGCGAGACCCAGTACTTC	CASSLPQGMSETQYF
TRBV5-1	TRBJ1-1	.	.	TGCGCCAGCAGCTTGGTAGGGGGGGACACTGAAGCTTTCTTT	CASSLVGGDTEAFF
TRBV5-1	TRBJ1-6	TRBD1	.	TGCGCCAGCAATAAAGGGACAGCTATTAATTCACCCCTCCACTTT	CASNKGTAINSPLHF
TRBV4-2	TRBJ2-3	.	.	TGTGCCAGCAGCCAAGAGGGGAAAGGGGCGGGGACAGATACGCAGTATTTT	CASSQEGKGAGTDTQYF
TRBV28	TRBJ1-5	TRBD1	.	TGTGCCAGCGGGACAGGGGGAGGTAGCAATCAGCCCCAGCATTTT	CASGTGGGSNQPQHF
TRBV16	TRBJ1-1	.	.	TGTGCCAGCAGCCAATTAACAACGAACACTGAAGCTTTCTTT	CASSQLTTNTEAFF
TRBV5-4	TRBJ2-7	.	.	TGTGCCAGCAGCTTGAGTACTACCCCTAGTGGTTTCAACTTC	CASSLSTTPSGFNF
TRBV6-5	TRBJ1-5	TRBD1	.	TGTGCCAGCAGCATGACAGGGGTTGGGCCCCAGCATTTT	CASSMTGVGPQHF
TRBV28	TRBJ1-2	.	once	TGTGCCAGCAGTTTACTTGCAGGGGTCTACTATGGCTACACCTTC	CASSLLAGVYYGYTF
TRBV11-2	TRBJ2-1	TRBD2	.	TGTGCCAGCAGCCCGGGGACTATACAATACAATGAGCAGTTCTTC	CASSPGTIQYNEQFF
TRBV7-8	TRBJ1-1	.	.	TGTGCCAGCAGCCCTCGCGGGCCAGCTTTCTTT	CASSPRGPAFF
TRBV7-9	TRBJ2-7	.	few	TGTGCCAGCAGCTTCAGTCCTTTTCTCTCCTACGAGCAGTACTTC	CASSFSPFLSYEQYF
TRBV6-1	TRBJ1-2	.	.	TGTGCCAGCAGCGAGACAGAAACCTATGGCTACACCTTC	CASSETETYGYTF
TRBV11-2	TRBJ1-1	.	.	TGTGCCAGCAGCTCCGGGACTCCCGAAGGAAGTGAAGCTTTCTTT	CASSSGTPEGSEAFF
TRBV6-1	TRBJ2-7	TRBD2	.	TGTGCCAGCAGAGAAGGAATAGCGGGACCCCCGTACGAGCAGTACTTC	CASREGIAGPPYEQYF
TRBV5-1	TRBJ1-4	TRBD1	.	TGCGCCAGCAGTCTGGGACAGAGAAATGAAAAACTGTTTTTT	CASSLGQRNEKLFF
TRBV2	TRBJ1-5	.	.	TGTGCCAGCAGTGAGTTAGCCGACAGGAGCAATCAGCCCCAGCATTTT	CASSELADRSNQPQHF
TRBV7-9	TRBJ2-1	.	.	TGTGCCAGCAGCGCCGGGGGACCCTCGGTCAATGAGCAGTTCTTC	CASSAGGPSVNEQFF
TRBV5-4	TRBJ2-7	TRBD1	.	TGTGCCAGCAGCATAAAGGGTGGGGGACAGAGCGAGCAGTACTTC	CASSIKGGGQSEQYF
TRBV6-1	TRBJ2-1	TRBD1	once	TGTGCCAGCAGTAAAGCCGCCCGGACAGGGTACTACAATGAGCAGTTCTTC	CASSKAARTGYYNEQFF
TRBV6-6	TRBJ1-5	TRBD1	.	TGTGCCAGTAGAACAGGGGGCGGTCAGCCCCAGCATTTT	CASRTGGGQPQHF
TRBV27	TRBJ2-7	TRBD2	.	TGTGCCAGCAGTCCTAATTTGGGACTAGCACCATCCTACGAGCAGTACTTC	CASSPNLGLAPSYEQYF
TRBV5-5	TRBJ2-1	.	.	TGTGCCAGTATGCTCCTGACTACCTCCTACAATGAGCAGTTCTTC	CASMLLTTSYNEQFF
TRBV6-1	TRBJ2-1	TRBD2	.	TGTGCCCTGGGGGGGAAGACGACCTACAATGAGCAGTTCTTC	CALGGKTTYNEQFF
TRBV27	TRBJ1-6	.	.	TGTGCCAGCAGTTCTTCCATACAGGGATCCGATTCACCCCTCCACTTT	CASSSSIQGSDSPLHF
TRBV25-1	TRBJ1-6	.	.	TGTGCCAGCAAATTGGGGGGATTCAATAATTCACCCCTCCACTTT	CASKLGGFNNSPLHF
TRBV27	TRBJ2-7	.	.	TGTGCCAGCAGGCATGAGCTTGAGCCCTACGAGCAGTACTTC	CASRHELEPYEQYF
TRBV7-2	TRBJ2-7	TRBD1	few	TGTGCCAGCAGCTTAGACAGGGGAGACGAGCAGTACTTC	CASSLDRGDEQYF
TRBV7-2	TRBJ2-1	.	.	TGTGCCAGCAGCTCCATTCCTCAGGGTATAGGCGCCAGGGAGCAGTTCTTC	CASSSIPQGIGAREQFF
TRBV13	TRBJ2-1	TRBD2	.	TGTGCCAGCAGCTTGACTAGCGGGAGCTATGAGCAGTTCTTC	CASSLTSGSYEQFF
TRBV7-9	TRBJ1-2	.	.	TGTGCCAGCGACCGGACATCCCAATATGGCTACACCTTC	CASDRTSQYGYTF
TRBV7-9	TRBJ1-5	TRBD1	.	TGTGCCAGCAGCTCTGGGACAGGTAGCAATCAGCCCCAGCATTTT	CASSSGTGSNQPQHF
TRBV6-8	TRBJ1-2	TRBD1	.	TGTGCCAGTCCTTCTAGGGCAGGGGGCTATGGCTACACCTTC	CASPSRAGGYGYTF
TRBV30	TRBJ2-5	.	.	TGTGCCTGGAGTGCCGCTGGGCCAGGGCGCCGAGAGACCCAGTACTTC	CAWSAAGPGRRETQYF
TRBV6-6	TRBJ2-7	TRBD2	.	TGTGCCAGCAGCCGGGGTAGCGGGAGGTCAAAAGAGCAGTACTTC	CASSRGSGRSKEQYF
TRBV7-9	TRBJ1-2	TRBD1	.	TGTGCCAGCAGCTTAGGCCGGGACAGCCGTAACTATGGCTACACCTTC	CASSLGRDSRNYGYTF
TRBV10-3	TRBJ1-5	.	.	TGTGCCATCAGTGGGTTGTCGGATCAGCCCCAGCATTTT	CAISGLSDQPQHF
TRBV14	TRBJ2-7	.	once	TGTGCCAGCAGCCAAGATCCTAACAGGGCCTACGAGCAGTACTTC	CASSQDPNRAYEQYF
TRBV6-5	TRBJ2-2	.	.	TGTGCCAGCAGTTACTCGAGCTTCGAAAGGGAGCTGTTTTTT	CASSYSSFERELFF
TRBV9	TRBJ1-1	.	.	TGTGCCAGCAGCACCAGGGGTAGTAGCACTGAAGCTTTCTTT	CASSTRGSSTEAFF
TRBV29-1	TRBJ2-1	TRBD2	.	TGCAGCGTTGGACTAGCGGGAGACGGCAGTGAGCAGTTCTTC	CSVGLAGDGSEQFF
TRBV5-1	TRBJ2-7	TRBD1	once	TGCGCCAGCAGCTCGAGGACAGGGAACTACGAGCAGTACTTC	CASSSRTGNYEQYF
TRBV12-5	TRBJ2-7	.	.	TGTGCTAGTGGTTTGAAATACCAGGGAAGCTACGAGCAGTACTTC	CASGLKYQGSYEQYF
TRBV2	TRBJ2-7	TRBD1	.	TGTGCCAGCAGTGAAGGGGGGACAGGGGCCTACGAGCAGTACTTC	CASSEGGTGAYEQYF
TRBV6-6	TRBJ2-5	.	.	TGTGCCAGCAGCTTGCAGCGGCCATACCAAGAGACCCAGTACTTC	CASSLQRPYQETQYF
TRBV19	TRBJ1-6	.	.	TGTGCCAGTAGTTCGGGACATAGAAATTCACCCCTCCACTTT	CASSSGHRNSPLHF
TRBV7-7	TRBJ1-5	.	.	TGTGCCAGCAGCTTAGGCGTCAATCAGCCCCAGCATTTT	CASSLGVNQPQHF
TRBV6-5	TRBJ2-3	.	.	TGTGCCAGCAGTTACGGGGGGATCCCTAGCACAGATACGCAGTATTTT	CASSYGGIPSTDTQYF
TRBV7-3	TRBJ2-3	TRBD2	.	TGTGCCAGCAGCCTGGGACTAGCGGGGGGGACAGATACGCAGTATTTT	CASSLGLAGGTDTQYF
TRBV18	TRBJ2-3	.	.	TGTGCCAGCTCACTTGGGCAGCCCACAGATACGCAGTATTTT	CASSLGQPTDTQYF